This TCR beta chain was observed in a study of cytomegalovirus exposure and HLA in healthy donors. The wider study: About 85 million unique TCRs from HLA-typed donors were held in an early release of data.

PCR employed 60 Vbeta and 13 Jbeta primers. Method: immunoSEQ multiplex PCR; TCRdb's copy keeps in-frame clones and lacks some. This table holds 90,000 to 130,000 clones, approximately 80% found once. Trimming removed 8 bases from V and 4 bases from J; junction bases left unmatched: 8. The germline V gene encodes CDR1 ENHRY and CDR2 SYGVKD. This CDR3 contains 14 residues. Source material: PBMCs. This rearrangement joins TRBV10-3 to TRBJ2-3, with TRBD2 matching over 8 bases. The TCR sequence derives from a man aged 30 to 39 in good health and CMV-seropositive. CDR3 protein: CAIGRGGPPDTQYF. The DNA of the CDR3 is TGTGCCATCGGACGCGGGGGGCCCCCAGATACGCAGTATTTT.